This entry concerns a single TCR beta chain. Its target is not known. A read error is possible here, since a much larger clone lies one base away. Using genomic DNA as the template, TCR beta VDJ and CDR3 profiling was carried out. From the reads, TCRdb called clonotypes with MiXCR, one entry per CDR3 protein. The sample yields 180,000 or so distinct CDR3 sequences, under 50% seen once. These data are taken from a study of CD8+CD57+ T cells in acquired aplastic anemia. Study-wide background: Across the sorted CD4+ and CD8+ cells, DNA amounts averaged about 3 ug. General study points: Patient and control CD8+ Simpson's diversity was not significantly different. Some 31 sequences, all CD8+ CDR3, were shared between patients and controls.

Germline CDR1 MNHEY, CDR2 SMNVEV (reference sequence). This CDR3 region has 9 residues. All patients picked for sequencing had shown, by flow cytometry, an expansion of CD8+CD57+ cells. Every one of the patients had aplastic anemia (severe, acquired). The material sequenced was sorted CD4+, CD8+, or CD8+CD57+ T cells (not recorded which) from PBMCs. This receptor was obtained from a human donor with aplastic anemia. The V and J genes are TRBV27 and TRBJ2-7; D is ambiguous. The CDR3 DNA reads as TGTGCGATCTTCTCTGAGCAGTACTTC. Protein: CAIFSEQYF.